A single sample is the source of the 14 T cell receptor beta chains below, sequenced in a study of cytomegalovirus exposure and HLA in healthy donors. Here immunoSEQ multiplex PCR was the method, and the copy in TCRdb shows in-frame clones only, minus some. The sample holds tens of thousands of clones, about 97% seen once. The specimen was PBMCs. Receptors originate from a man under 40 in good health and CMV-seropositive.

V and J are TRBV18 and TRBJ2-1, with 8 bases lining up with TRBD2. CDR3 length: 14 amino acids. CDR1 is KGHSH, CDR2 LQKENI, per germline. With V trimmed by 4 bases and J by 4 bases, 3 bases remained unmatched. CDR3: CASSLVAGYNEQFF. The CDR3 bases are TGTGCCAGCTCACTGGTAGCGGGGTACAATGAGCAGTTCTTC.

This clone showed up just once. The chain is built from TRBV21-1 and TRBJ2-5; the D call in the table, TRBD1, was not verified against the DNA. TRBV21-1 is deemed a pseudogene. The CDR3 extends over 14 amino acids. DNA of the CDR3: TGTGCCAGCAGCACCTTGGACAGTCCAGAGACCCAGTACTTC. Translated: CASSTLDSPETQYF.

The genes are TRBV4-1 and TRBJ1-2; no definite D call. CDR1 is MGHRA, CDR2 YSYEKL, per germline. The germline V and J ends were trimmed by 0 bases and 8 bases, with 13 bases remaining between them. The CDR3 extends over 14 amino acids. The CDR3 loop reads CASSQDNGIFGYTF. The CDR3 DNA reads TGCGCCAGCAGCCAAGACAACGGGATCTTCGGCTACACCTTC.

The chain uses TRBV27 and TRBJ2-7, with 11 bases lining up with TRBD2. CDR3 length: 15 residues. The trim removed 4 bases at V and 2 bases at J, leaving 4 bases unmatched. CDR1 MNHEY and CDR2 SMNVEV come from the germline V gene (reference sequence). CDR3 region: CASSSLAGGTYEQYF. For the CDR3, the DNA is TGTGCCAGCAGTTCCCTAGCGGGAGGCACCTACGAGCAGTACTTC.

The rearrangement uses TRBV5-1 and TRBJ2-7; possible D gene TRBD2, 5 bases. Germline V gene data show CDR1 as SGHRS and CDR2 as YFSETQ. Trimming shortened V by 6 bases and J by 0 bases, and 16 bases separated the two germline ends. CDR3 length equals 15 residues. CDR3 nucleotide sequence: TGCGCCAGCACCCCGGCCGGCGGGTCCTCCTACGAGCAGTACTTC. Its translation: CASTPAGGSSYEQYF.

The DNA of the CDR3 is TGTGCCAGCAGCCTCCGTTCTAGCGGTTCCTACAATGAGCAGTTCTTC. Amino acid sequence: CASSLRSSGSYNEQFF. This chain links TRBV9 with TRBJ2-1; 7 positions agree with TRBD2. CDR3 length: 16 amino acids. Germline assignment: CDR1 SGDLS and CDR2 YYNGEE. Trimming at V came to 4 bases and at J to 1 base, leaving 8 bases not matched to a gene. Looking up the rest from reference TRBV9 and TRBJ2-1 gives the full variable domain: DSGVTQTPKHLITATGQRVTLRCSPRSGDLSVYWYQQSLDQGLQFLIQYYNGEERAKGNILERFSAQQFPDLHSELNLSSLELGDSALYFCASSLRSSGSYNEQFFGPGTRLTVL.

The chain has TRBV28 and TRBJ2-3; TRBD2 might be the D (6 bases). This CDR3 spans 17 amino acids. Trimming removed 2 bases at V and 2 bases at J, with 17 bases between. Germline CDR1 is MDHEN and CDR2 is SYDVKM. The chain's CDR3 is CASSLGIGSGATDTQYF. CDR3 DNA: TGTGCCAGCAGTTTAGGGATAGGTAGCGGAGCCACAGATACGCAGTATTTT. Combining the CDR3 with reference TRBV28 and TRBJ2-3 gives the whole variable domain DVKVTQSSRYLVKRTGEKVFLECVQDMDHENMFWYRQDPGLGLRLIYFSYDVKMKEKGDIPEGYSVSREKKERFSLILESASTNQTSMYLCASSLGIGSGATDTQYFGPGTRLTVL.

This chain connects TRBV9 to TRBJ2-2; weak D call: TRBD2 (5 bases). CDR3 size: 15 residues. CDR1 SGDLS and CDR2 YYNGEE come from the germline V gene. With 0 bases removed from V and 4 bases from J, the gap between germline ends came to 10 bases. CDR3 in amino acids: CASSVDGSGTGELFF. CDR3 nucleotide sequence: TGTGCCAGCAGCGTAGACGGCAGCGGCACCGGGGAGCTGTTTTTT.

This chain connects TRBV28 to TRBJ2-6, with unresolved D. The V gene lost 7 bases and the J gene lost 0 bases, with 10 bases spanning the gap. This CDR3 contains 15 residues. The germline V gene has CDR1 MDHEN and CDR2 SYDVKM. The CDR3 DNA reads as TGTGCCAGCACCGAGTTCCACTCTGGGGCCAACGTCCTGACTTTC. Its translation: CASTEFHSGANVLTF.

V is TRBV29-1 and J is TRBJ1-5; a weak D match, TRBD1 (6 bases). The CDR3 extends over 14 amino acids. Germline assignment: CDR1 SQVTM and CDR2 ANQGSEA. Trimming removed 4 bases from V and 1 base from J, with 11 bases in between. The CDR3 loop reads CSVASGTSNQPQHF. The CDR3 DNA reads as TGCAGCGTTGCCTCGGGGACAAGCAATCAGCCCCAGCATTTT.

The CDR3 DNA sequence: TGTGCCAGCAGGCCCCCGGGACAGGGAATCACTGAAGCTTTCTTT. Protein: CASRPPGQGITEAFF. The rearrangement uses TRBV27 and TRBJ1-1; TRBD1 agrees at 9 bases. The CDR3 has 15 amino acids. Germline CDR1 is MNHEY and CDR2 is SMNVEV (reference sequence). Trimming took 6 bases from V and 4 from J; bases not matched to a gene: 9.

CDR3 nucleotides: TGCGCCAGCAGCAATTCTTTAGATACGCAGTATTTT. This encodes CASSNSLDTQYF. The chain employs TRBV5-1 and TRBJ2-3; D is uncertain. V gave up 4 bases and J gave up 5 bases, with 8 bases separating them. Germline values: CDR1 SGHRS, CDR2 YFSETQ. This CDR3 is 12 amino acids long.

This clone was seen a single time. The CDR3 region is CASSLAGPDGHNEQFF. CDR3 DNA sequence: TGTGCCAGCAGCTTAGCGGGGCCGGACGGACACAATGAGCAGTTCTTC. This chain links TRBV7-2 with TRBJ2-1, with TRBD1 as a possible D gene (5 bases). V was cut by 0 bases and J by 5 bases, with 14 bases left in between. The length of the CDR3 is 16 residues. Germline CDR1 SGHTA, CDR2 FQGNSA.

The CDR3 here is CASTPGLAAYNEQFF. CDR3 DNA sequence: TGTGCCAGTACCCCGGGACTAGCGGCCTACAATGAGCAGTTCTTC. This chain joins TRBV2 and TRBJ2-1; TRBD2 agrees at 11 bases. V was clipped by 9 bases and J by 2 bases; unmatched bases: 6. Germline loops: CDR1 SNHLY, CDR2 FYNNEI. CDR3 length: 15 amino acids.